These 5 T cell receptor beta chains were sequenced from one sample in a study of glioma-infiltrating T cells after dendritic cell vaccination. Some clones are missing from TCRdb's copy, which holds only in-frame ones; the method was immunoSEQ multiplex PCR. This table has over 70,000 clones, over 75% appearing once. Sequenced material: blood, taken before dendritic cell vaccination. The receptors stem from a human donor with glioblastoma.

The genes are TRBV11-2 and TRBJ1-5; 7 bases align to TRBD1. The V and J ends lost 0 bases and 4 bases, in that order; junction bases with no gene match: 0. The CDR3 has 14 amino acids. CDR1 is SGHAT and CDR2 is FQNNGV in the germline V gene. The CDR3 bases are TGTGCCAGCAGCTTAGAGACAGGGAATCAGCCCCAGCATTTT. It encodes CASSLETGNQPQHF.

In regard to this clone: Other DNA sequences in the same sample also yield this CDR3. V and J are TRBV5-1 and TRBJ2-7; weak D call: TRBD1 (5 bases). CDR3 length: 14 residues. Germline V lookup: CDR1 SGHRS, CDR2 YFSETQ. Trimming left V 1 base short and J 2 bases short, with 10 bases between. The CDR3 DNA reads TGCGCCAGCAGCTTGCAGGCAGGGCCCTACGAGCAGTACGTC. Translated, it gives CASSLQAGPYEQYV.

The chain employs TRBV5-1 and TRBJ2-3; tentatively, D is TRBD1 (5 bases). This CDR3 region has 15 residues. Trimming took off 4 bases at V and 0 bases at J, with 12 bases between the two ends. Germline CDR1 SGHRS, CDR2 YFSETQ. The CDR3 spells CASSPPGASTDTQYF. The CDR3 coding sequence is TGCGCCAGCAGCCCACCTGGGGCTAGCACAGATACGCAGTATTTT.

This clone has a handful of counts. The V and J genes are TRBV13 and TRBJ2-2; D possibly corresponds to TRBD2 (6 bases). V was trimmed by 4 bases and J by 4 bases, leaving 10 bases between them. This CDR3 is 14 amino acids long. CDR1 is PRHDT, CDR2 FYEKMQ, per germline (reference sequence). As DNA, the CDR3 is TGTGCCAGCAGCTCCGGGACTGTCACCGGGGAGCTGTTTTTT. Its translation is CASSSGTVTGELFF.

The chain employs TRBV5-1 and TRBJ2-3; 11 nucleotides align to TRBD2. Germline CDR1 reads SGHRS; CDR2 reads YFSETQ. Germline trimming cut 2 bases from V and 3 bases from J; bases unmatched to any gene: 5. The CDR3 length is 16 residues. The CDR3: CASSFAGTSGTDTQYF. In nucleotides, the CDR3 is TGCGCCAGCAGCTTCGCTGGGACTAGCGGAACAGATACGCAGTATTTT.